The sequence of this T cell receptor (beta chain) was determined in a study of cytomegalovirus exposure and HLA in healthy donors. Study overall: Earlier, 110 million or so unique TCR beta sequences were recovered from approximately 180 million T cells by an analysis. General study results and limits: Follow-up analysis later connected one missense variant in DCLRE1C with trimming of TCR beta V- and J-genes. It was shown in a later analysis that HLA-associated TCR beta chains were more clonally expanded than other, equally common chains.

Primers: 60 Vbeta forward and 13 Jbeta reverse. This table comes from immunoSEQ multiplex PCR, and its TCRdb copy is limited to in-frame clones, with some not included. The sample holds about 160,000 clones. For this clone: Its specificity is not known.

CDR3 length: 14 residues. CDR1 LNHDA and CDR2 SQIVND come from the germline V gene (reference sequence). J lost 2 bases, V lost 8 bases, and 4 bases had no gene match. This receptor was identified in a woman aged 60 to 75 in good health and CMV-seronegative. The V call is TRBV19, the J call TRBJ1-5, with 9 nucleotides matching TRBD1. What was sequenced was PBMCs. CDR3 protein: CASHRGLGNQPQHF. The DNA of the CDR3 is TGTGCCAGTCACAGGGGGCTAGGCAATCAGCCCCAGCATTTT.